Following are 29 T cell receptor beta chains from one sample sequenced in a study of shared clonotypes between healthy human individuals. Assay used: immunoSEQ multiplex PCR; TCRdb lists only in-frame clones, some missing. The sample lists approximately 330,000 clones; less than 85% were seen once. Sequencing was done on a sample of memory CD4+ T cells sorted from blood. Subset indicated: CD45RA-negative fraction. These receptors came from a man in his thirties or forties in good health.

V usage is TRBV2 and J usage is TRBJ1-1, with TRBD1 matching 7 bases. CDR3 length: 15 residues. The trim removed 6 bases at V and 3 bases at J, leaving 10 bases unmatched. Germline V CDR1 and CDR2: SNHLY, FYNNEI. The CDR3 spells CASRENTGVDTEAFF. In nucleotides, the CDR3 is TGTGCCAGCAGGGAGAACACAGGGGTCGACACTGAAGCTTTCTTT.

The rearrangement links TRBV7-9 to TRBJ1-4; 10 positions match TRBD1. CDR1 SEHNR and CDR2 FQNEAQ come from the germline V gene (reference sequence). V lost 3 bases to trimming and J lost 7 bases; unmatched junction nucleotides: 5. The CDR3 runs 15 residues. The CDR3 sequence is CASSFSGTGVEKLFF. In DNA form, the CDR3 reads TGTGCCAGCAGCTTCTCCGGGACAGGGGTTGAAAAACTGTTTTTT. Full variable domain (remainder filled in from reference TRBV7-9 and TRBJ1-4): DTGVSQNPRHKITKRGQNVTFRCDPISEHNRLYWYRQTLGQGPEFLTYFQNEAQLEKSRLLSDRFSAERPKGSFSTLEIQRTEQGDSAMYLCASSFSGTGVEKLFFGSGTQLSVL.

This clone showed up just once. The V and J genes are TRBV19 and TRBJ2-7, with a possible D match to TRBD2 (5 bases). Germline CDR1 and CDR2: LNHDA and SQIVND (reference sequence). The CDR3 sequence is 14 residues long. V was pared by 5 bases and J by 2 bases, with 13 bases between. This CDR3 reads CASSLEREAYEQYF. The CDR3 DNA is TGTGCCAGTAGTCTGGAGAGGGAAGCCTACGAGCAGTACTTC.

The chain is built from TRBV6-4 and TRBJ2-7, with D hard to call. V was cut by 4 bases and J by 6 bases, with 13 bases left in between. The germline V gene has CDR1 MRHNA and CDR2 SNTAGT. The CDR3 runs 13 residues. The CDR3 DNA sequence: TGTGCCAGCAGTGCCTCCGGCTTGGGCGAGCAGTACTTC. It encodes CASSASGLGEQYF.

This chain connects TRBV28 to TRBJ1-5; the D gene is possibly TRBD1 (5 bases). V lost 5 bases to trimming and J lost 3 bases, with 8 bases between them. Germline CDR1 and CDR2: MDHEN and SYDVKM. CDR3 size: 13 residues. CDR3 in amino acids: CASSDRPNQPQHF. The CDR3 nucleotides read TGTGCCAGCAGTGACAGACCCAATCAGCCCCAGCATTTT.

V is TRBV11-2 and J is TRBJ2-3; 9 bases line up with TRBD2. The CDR3 contains 15 residues. V was pared by 5 bases and J by 3 bases, with 6 bases of the junction left unmatched. Germline V gives CDR1 SGHAT, CDR2 FQNNGV. The CDR3 loop reads CASSLSSGKTDTQYF. CDR3 nucleotide sequence: TGTGCCAGCAGCCTATCTAGCGGGAAGACAGATACGCAGTATTTT.

The chain has TRBV7-9 and TRBJ2-3, with TRBD2 matching over 7 bases. This CDR3 has 15 amino acids. Looked up from germline, CDR1 is SEHNR and CDR2 is FQNEAQ (reference sequence). V dropped 4 bases and J dropped 2; count of bases not matched to a gene: 6. Here the CDR3 reads CASSWEGPPTDTQYF. CDR3 bases: TGTGCCAGCAGCTGGGAGGGCCCCCCCACAGATACGCAGTATTTT.

The genes are TRBV28 and TRBJ1-5, with D perhaps matching TRBD1 (5 bases). The ends were cut back, 3 bases at V and 4 bases at J, with 13 bases in the middle. Germline CDR1 reads MDHEN; CDR2 reads SYDVKM. The CDR3 contains 15 residues. CDR3 region: CASSFTGRVNQPQHF. The CDR3, as DNA: TGTGCCAGCAGTTTCACGGGACGGGTAAATCAGCCCCAGCATTTT.

The chain couples TRBV7-2 to TRBJ2-7; no clear D gene. The CDR3 extends over 15 amino acids. Germline lookup yields CDR1 SGHTA and CDR2 FQGNSA. The V and J ends lost 5 bases and 1 base respectively, with 15 bases between them. The CDR3 region is CASSLNPGRSYEQYF. In DNA, the CDR3 is TGTGCCAGCAGCCTCAATCCGGGTAGGTCCTACGAGCAGTACTTC.

Only one count was recorded for this clone. The rearrangement links TRBV5-1 to TRBJ2-7; D not certain. CDR3 length: 14 amino acids. Germline V gene lookup returns CDR1 SGHRS and CDR2 YFSETQ. The V gene lost 1 base and the J gene lost 5 bases, with 13 bases spanning the gap. The CDR3 nucleotides read TGCGCCAGCAGCTTGTCCACCCCATACGACGAGCAGTACTTC. Translated: CASSLSTPYDEQYF.

This sequence joins TRBV15 and TRBJ1-1; perhaps TRBD1 as D (5 bases). This CDR3 has 16 amino acids. Trimming pared 0 bases from V and 1 base from J, leaving 12 bases between. Germline values: CDR1 LNHNV, CDR2 YYDKDF (reference sequence). In DNA, the CDR3 is TGTGCCACCAGCAGAGATCGGGGCAGGAGGAACACTGAAGCTTTCTTT. This encodes CATSRDRGRRNTEAFF.

This rearrangement joins TRBV29-1 to TRBJ2-6; D perhaps matches TRBD2 (7 bases). Looked up from germline, CDR1 is SQVTM and CDR2 is ANQGSEA. With 4 bases removed from V and 4 bases from J, the gap between germline ends came to 8 bases. This CDR3 has 13 residues. CDR3 nucleotides: TGCAGCGTTGGGGGGGGCGGGGCCAACGTCCTGACTTTC. As protein: CSVGGGGANVLTF.

The chain employs TRBV5-5 and TRBJ2-7; TRBD2 matches at 7 bases. Germline-derived CDR1 and CDR2 are SGHKS and YYEKEE (reference sequence). There are 14 residues in the CDR3. With V trimmed by 3 bases and J by 7 bases, 10 bases remained unmatched. CDR3: CASSWEGGPGEQYF. DNA of the CDR3: TGTGCCAGCAGCTGGGAGGGAGGGCCGGGGGAGCAGTACTTC.

This chain connects TRBV2 to TRBJ1-5; D gene ambiguous. CDR3 length: 13 residues. Germline V lookup: CDR1 SNHLY, CDR2 FYNNEI. V lost 4 bases, J lost 5 bases, and 9 bases lay in between. CDR3 sequence reads: CASSAPGYQPQHF. In DNA form, the CDR3 reads TGTGCCAGCAGTGCGCCCGGCTATCAGCCCCAGCATTTT.

The chain joins TRBV15 to TRBJ1-1; D perhaps matches TRBD1 (5 bases). Looked up from germline, CDR1 is LNHNV and CDR2 is YYDKDF (reference sequence). Trimming removed 3 bases from V and 2 bases from J, with 10 bases in between. CDR3 size: 14 residues. In nucleotides, the CDR3 is TGTGCCACCAGCAGGAGGGGCCCCAACACTGAAGCTTTCTTT. It codes for CATSRRGPNTEAFF.

This rearrangement joins TRBV4-1 to TRBJ2-2; D tentatively fits TRBD1 or TRBD2 (5 bases each). V shed 5 bases and J shed 5 bases, with 18 bases lying between them. This CDR3 comprises 16 residues. Germline CDR1 and CDR2: MGHRA and YSYEKL. CDR3 amino acids: CASSRRQGASTGELFF. CDR3 DNA sequence: TGCGCCAGCAGCAGACGGCAGGGAGCGAGTACCGGGGAGCTGTTTTTT.

This sequence joins TRBV7-3 and TRBJ2-1, with D possibly TRBD1 on 6 matching bases. The CDR3 totals 13 residues. Looked up from germline, CDR1 is SGHTA and CDR2 is FQGTGA. V lost 4 bases and J 6 bases, leaving 10 bases between the germline ends. The CDR3 bases are TGTGCCAGCAGCTCTACAGGGAGCAATGAGCAGTTCTTC. Its translation is CASSSTGSNEQFF.

The chain combines TRBV19 with TRBJ1-5; D is unresolved. The V and J ends lost 6 bases and 2 bases respectively, with 14 bases between them. Germline V gene sequence: CDR1 LNHDA, CDR2 SQIVND (reference sequence). This CDR3 has 15 residues. For the CDR3, the DNA is TGTGCCAGTAGGTTCGGGAACGTTGGCAATCAGCCCCAGCATTTT. Translated, it gives CASRFGNVGNQPQHF.

The table lists this clone with a count of one. The chain recombines TRBV15 with TRBJ1-5, with D hard to call. This CDR3 contains 12 residues. The V end was cut by 3 bases, the J end by 6 bases, with 6 bases between. Germline assignment: CDR1 LNHNV and CDR2 YYDKDF (reference sequence). In DNA form, the CDR3 reads TGTGCCACCAGCAGCACAGTTCAGCCCCAGCATTTT. It codes for CATSSTVQPQHF.

This chain links TRBV7-3 with TRBJ2-1, with 16 bases that match TRBD2. The germline V gene encodes CDR1 SGHTA and CDR2 FQGTGA. The J segment lost 8 bases and the V segment lost 4 bases, leaving 2 bases of the junction unmatched. CDR3 size: 15 residues. The CDR3 DNA reads as TGTGCCAGCAGCTCGGGACTAGCGGGAGGGTATGAGCAGTTCTTC. This encodes CASSSGLAGGYEQFF.

This clone was counted at least ten times. The chain employs TRBV5-8 and TRBJ2-6, with 8 nucleotides matching TRBD1. The CDR3 has 16 amino acids. CDR1 and CDR2 (germline): SGHTS, YDEGEE. V was pared by 0 bases and J by 4 bases, with 3 bases of the junction left unmatched. Here the CDR3 DNA reads TGTGCCAGCAGCTTGGCGACAGGGGCCGGGGCCAACGTCCTGACTTTC. It translates to CASSLATGAGANVLTF.

This clone was seen only a few times. The chain uses TRBV11-2 and TRBJ1-5; possible D gene TRBD1, 5 bases. V was pared by 5 bases and J by 5 bases, with 10 bases between. CDR1 and CDR2 from the germline V gene are SGHAT and FQNNGV. The CDR3 extends over 13 amino acids. The CDR3 here is CASSGSGHQPQHF. CDR3 coding DNA: TGTGCCAGCAGCGGGTCAGGGCATCAGCCCCAGCATTTT.

The chain employs TRBV18 and TRBJ2-7; D tentatively fits TRBD1 or TRBD2 (5 bases each). Per the germline V gene, CDR1 is KGHSH and CDR2 is LQKENI. The CDR3 runs 15 residues. The ends were cut back, 2 bases at V and 3 bases at J, with 14 bases in the middle. The CDR3 DNA sequence: TGTGCCAGCTCACCAGCCGGGGCGCCCATCTACGAGCAGTACTTC. Amino acid sequence: CASSPAGAPIYEQYF. The full variable domain, with the rest looked up from reference TRBV18 and TRBJ2-7, is NAGVMQNPRHLVRRRGQEARLRCSPMKGHSHVYWYRQLPEEGLKFMVYLQKENIIDESGMPKERFSAEFPKEGPSILRIQQVVRGDSAAYFCASSPAGAPIYEQYFGPGTRLTVT.

The V and J genes are TRBV20-1 and TRBJ2-7; D is perhaps TRBD1 (7 bases). Germline-derived CDR1 and CDR2 are DFQATT and SNEGSKA (reference sequence). V was clipped by 7 bases and J by 6 bases, with 13 bases between them. CDR3 size: 11 residues. The CDR3 DNA reads TGCAGTGTTGGAGGGGGCGGCGAGCAGTACTTC. Translation gives CSVGGGGEQYF.

The chain carries TRBV14 and TRBJ1-2; no firm D call. CDR1 and CDR2 from the germline V gene are SGHDN and FVKESK. V was clipped by 0 bases and J by 6 bases, with 11 bases between them. The CDR3 contains 14 residues. This CDR3 is CASSQDPGLDGYTF. In nucleotides, the CDR3 is TGTGCCAGCAGCCAAGACCCCGGCTTGGATGGCTACACCTTC.

This clone was counted between two and nine times. The genes are TRBV10-1 and TRBJ1-1; no firm D call. Germline CDR1 is WNHNN and CDR2 is SYGVQD (reference sequence). The CDR3 consists of 14 residues. With 0 bases removed from V and 3 bases from J, the gap between germline ends came to 8 bases. The CDR3 DNA reads TGCGCCAGCAGTGAGTCCCCAGAATACACTGAAGCTTTCTTT. Translating gives CASSESPEYTEAFF.

This clone was counted ten times or more. The rearrangement joins TRBV7-2 to TRBJ1-2, with D perhaps matching TRBD1 (6 bases). V lost 5 bases and J lost 1, with 8 bases in between. This CDR3 is built from 13 residues. Looked up from germline, CDR1 is SGHTA and CDR2 is FQGNSA. The CDR3: CASSRTVNYGYTF. As DNA, the CDR3 is TGTGCCAGCAGCCGGACAGTTAACTATGGCTACACCTTC.

The rearrangement joins TRBV2 to TRBJ1-6, with TRBD1 as a possible D gene (5 bases). CDR1 and CDR2 from the germline V gene are SNHLY and FYNNEI. Trimming cost V 7 bases and J 15 bases, with 19 bases left between them. This CDR3 region has 13 residues. CDR3 loop: CASTPGPPGLLHF. The CDR3 DNA is TGTGCCAGCACCCCGGGACCACCAGGGCTCCTCCACTTT.

The chain has TRBV6-6 and TRBJ1-2; the D gene is possibly TRBD1 (6 bases). From germline, CDR1 is MNHNY and CDR2 SVGAGI (reference sequence). Trimming cost V 8 bases and J 8 bases, with 15 bases left between them. There are 12 residues in the CDR3. As DNA, the CDR3 is TGTGCCAGCCTAGGGGGTAAGGGAGGCTACACCTTC. It is translated as CASLGGKGGYTF.